These 28 T cell receptor beta chains came from one sample sequenced in a study of T-cell reconstitution after alpha-beta-depleted transplantation in children. The authors prepared the TCRbeta library with unique molecular identifiers. TCRdb passed the PCR reads through MiXCR, listing each CDR3 protein once. Here the sample spans about 690,000 distinct CDR3 sequences, around a sixth being singletons. Source: PBMCs from the stem cell graft donor, taken from the stem cell graft. All receptors come from a human donor who donated a stem cell graft to a child with acute myeloid leukemia.

The rearrangement uses TRBV5-1 and TRBJ2-5; perhaps TRBD1 as D (6 bases). There are 14 residues in the CDR3. Germline CDR1 reads SGHRS; CDR2 reads YFSETQ. V was clipped by 2 bases and J by 5 bases, with 13 bases between them. CDR3 sequence: CASSLSGVRETQYF. CDR3 nucleotides: TGCGCCAGCAGCTTATCAGGGGTTCGGGAGACCCAGTACTTC.

This clonotype has just a few counts. This chain connects TRBV20-1 to TRBJ2-4, with TRBD1 as a possible D gene (6 bases). V was trimmed by 1 base and J by 8 bases, leaving 27 bases between them. Germline CDR1 and CDR2: DFQATT and SNEGSKA (reference sequence). The CDR3 is made up of 18 amino acids. CDR3: CSARGPLGASQSGDIQYF. CDR3 nucleotide sequence: TGCAGTGCTAGAGGACCCCTGGGGGCTAGCCAATCCGGGGACATTCAGTACTTC.

This clonotype has a handful of counts. The chain joins TRBV6-1 to TRBJ1-5; 8 bases fit TRBD1. The CDR3 has 13 residues. V lost 6 bases to trimming and J lost 9 bases; unmatched junction nucleotides: 7. Germline V CDR1 and CDR2: MNHNS, SASEGT. CDR3 DNA sequence: TGTGCCAGCAGAGGACAGGGCAGTACGCCCCAGCATTTT. Its translation is CASRGQGSTPQHF.

The rearrangement uses TRBV30 and TRBJ2-2, with D uncertain. This CDR3 region has 12 residues. Germline loops: CDR1 GTSNPN, CDR2 SVGIG (reference sequence). V was pared by 5 bases and J by 6 bases, with 10 bases between. DNA for the CDR3: TGTGCCTGGGCTTCGTTCCCCGGGGAGCTGTTTTTT. Encoded protein: CAWASFPGELFF.

Points on this clonotype: A much bigger clone sits one base away, suggesting this may be a read error. V usage is TRBV20-1 and J usage is TRBJ1-1, with D perhaps TRBD1 (5 bases). V gave up 4 bases and J gave up 5 bases, with 14 bases separating them. The germline gives CDR1 DFQATT, CDR2 SNEGSKA (reference sequence). This CDR3 has 13 amino acids. This CDR3 is CSANSGGRTEAFF. In nucleotides, the CDR3 is TGCAGTGCTAATAGCGGGGGTCGGACTGAAGCTTTCTTT.

In its sample, this clonotype was seen a few times. This rearrangement joins TRBV20-1 to TRBJ2-3, with 7 bases lining up with TRBD2. In germline, CDR1 is DFQATT, CDR2 SNEGSKA (reference sequence). The CDR3 contains 15 residues. Trimming took 7 bases from V and 6 from J; bases not matched to a gene: 16. CDR3 sequence reads: CSVQSAGEDSDTQYF. As DNA, the CDR3 is TGCAGTGTTCAGTCTGCGGGGGAAGATTCCGATACGCAGTATTTT.

Ten or more counts support this clonotype. The J gene is TRBJ1-1, the V gene TRBV20-1; D might be TRBD1 (5 bases). Germline V gene lookup returns CDR1 DFQATT and CDR2 SNEGSKA (reference sequence). This CDR3 has 16 amino acids. V lost 3 bases and J 1 base, leaving 18 bases between the germline ends. The CDR3, as DNA: TGCAGTGCTAGGCCCCCGGCTGGACACCCGAACACTGAAGCTTTCTTT. Its protein is CSARPPAGHPNTEAFF.

This clonotype was counted only a few times. As DNA, the CDR3 is TGTGCCAGCACCACAGCCCAGGGTCTGAGCAATCAGCCCCAGCATTTT. Translation: CASTTAQGLSNQPQHF. V gene TRBV12-3 or TRBV12-4 combines with J gene TRBJ1-5; D might be TRBD1 (5 bases). The CDR3 sequence is 16 residues long. V lost 7 bases to trimming and J lost 1 base, with 17 bases between them.

This clonotype has a count of ten or more. The chain joins TRBV6-5 to TRBJ1-2; TRBD1 matches at 8 bases. V lost 4 bases to trimming and J lost 4 bases; unmatched junction nucleotides: 5. The CDR3 runs 14 residues. The germline V gene has CDR1 MNHEY and CDR2 SVGAGI. DNA of the CDR3: TGTGCCAGCAGTTTTGACAGGGGTCGCTATGGCTACACCTTC. This sequence encodes CASSFDRGRYGYTF.

This clonotype was recorded many times. The rearrangement links TRBV7-9 to TRBJ2-4, with 7 bases aligning to TRBD2. V lost 5 bases and J lost 9; bases outside the gene matches: 4. The CDR3 totals 12 residues. Germline V CDR1 and CDR2: SEHNR, FQNEAQ (reference sequence). CDR3 in amino acids: CASSHGGSIQYF. CDR3 nucleotide sequence: TGTGCCAGCAGCCACGGGGGGAGCATTCAGTACTTC. The full variable domain, completed using reference TRBV7-9 and TRBJ2-4, is DTGVSQNPRHKITKRGQNVTFRCDPISEHNRLYWYRQTLGQGPEFLTYFQNEAQLEKSRLLSDRFSAERPKGSFSTLEIQRTEQGDSAMYLCASSHGGSIQYFGAGTRLSVL.

The gene calls are TRBV29-1 and TRBJ2-2, with 13 bases matching TRBD2. Germline V CDR1 and CDR2: SQVTM, ANQGSEA. The CDR3 sequence is 15 residues long. The CDR3 region has the DNA TGCAGTCGGACTAGCGGGGGTCCCAACGCCGGGGAGCTGTTTTTT. Translated, it gives CSRTSGGPNAGELFF.

This clonotype was counted ten times or more. CDR3 amino acids: CSARGTGGDEQFF. The CDR3 nucleotides are TGCAGTGCTAGGGGGACAGGGGGGGATGAGCAGTTCTTC. V gene TRBV20-1 combines with J gene TRBJ2-1; TRBD1 matches at 11 bases. Trimming cost V 3 bases and J 8 bases; bases outside gene matches: 3. CDR3 length equals 13 residues. CDR1 is DFQATT, CDR2 SNEGSKA, per germline (reference sequence).

The rearrangement joins TRBV5-6 to TRBJ1-1; no clear D gene. The CDR3 is 14 amino acids. The V gene lost 4 bases and the J gene lost 0 bases, with 10 bases spanning the gap. From germline, CDR1 is SGHDT and CDR2 YYEEEE. Here the CDR3 DNA reads TGTGCCAGCAGCCGAGGGAGGATGAACACTGAAGCTTTCTTT. Protein: CASSRGRMNTEAFF.

This chain joins TRBV18 and TRBJ2-7, with TRBD1 matching 9 bases. Germline V CDR1 and CDR2: KGHSH, LQKENI. The junction had 10 bases not matched to a gene; V was cut back by 2 bases and J by 5 bases. The CDR3 covers 16 residues. The CDR3 loop is CASSPSIGTGMHEQYF. Written as DNA, the CDR3 is TGTGCCAGCTCACCAAGTATCGGGACAGGGATGCACGAGCAGTACTTC. The variable domain in full, completed from reference TRBV18 and TRBJ2-7, reads NAGVMQNPRHLVRRRGQEARLRCSPMKGHSHVYWYRQLPEEGLKFMVYLQKENIIDESGMPKERFSAEFPKEGPSILRIQQVVRGDSAAYFCASSPSIGTGMHEQYFGPGTRLTVT.

This clonotype showed up many times. The V gene is TRBV20-1, the J gene TRBJ2-1; D is unclear. The CDR3 consists of 14 residues. Germline assignment: CDR1 DFQATT and CDR2 SNEGSKA (reference sequence). Deletions cut 4 bases from V and 4 bases from J, with 14 bases between. CDR3 region: CSATTWSAYNEQFF. The CDR3 nucleotides are TGCAGTGCTACCACTTGGTCCGCTTACAATGAGCAGTTCTTC.

This clonotype occurred a few times. The genes are TRBV24-1 and TRBJ2-6, with TRBD1 as a possible D gene (6 bases). The CDR3 has 16 amino acids. Germline assignment: CDR1 KGHDR and CDR2 SFDVKD. V was pared by 5 bases and J by 0 bases, with 10 bases between. The CDR3 DNA reads as TGTGCCACCAGTGGTCAGGGGAGCTCTGGGGCCAACGTCCTGACTTTC. Its protein product is CATSGQGSSGANVLTF.

This clonotype was found a few times. V is TRBV4-3 and J is TRBJ2-2, with D hard to call. Trimming removed 3 bases at V and 2 bases at J, with 13 bases between. CDR1 is LGHNA and CDR2 is YSLEER in the germline V gene. This CDR3 region has 16 residues. This CDR3 reads CASSQEFNRNTGELFF. The CDR3 DNA follows: TGCGCCAGCAGCCAGGAATTTAACAGAAACACCGGGGAGCTGTTTTTT.

This clonotype has a count of ten or more. The chain uses TRBV24-1 and TRBJ2-1; 8 bases fit TRBD2. J gave up 8 bases and V 9 bases, and 2 bases lay outside the gene matches. Germline V gene data show CDR1 as KGHDR and CDR2 as SFDVKD. This CDR3 has 11 amino acids. The CDR3 loop is CATRGGHEQFF. Here the CDR3 DNA reads TGTGCCACCCGGGGGGGACATGAGCAGTTCTTC.

The gene calls are TRBV7-9 and TRBJ2-1, with TRBD2 matching over 8 bases. J lost 9 bases, V lost 5 bases, and 6 bases had no gene match. This CDR3 is built from 13 residues. Germline V gene sequence: CDR1 SEHNR, CDR2 FQNEAQ (reference sequence). As DNA, the CDR3 is TGTGCCAGCAGCCCCTCCGGGACTAGTGAGCAGTTCTTC. Its protein is CASSPSGTSEQFF.

J is TRBJ1-6 and V is TRBV20-1, with 7 bases identical to TRBD1. The CDR3 consists of 17 residues. In germline, CDR1 is DFQATT, CDR2 SNEGSKA (reference sequence). With 5 bases clipped from V and 7 bases from J, the junction kept 17 bases outside the gene matches. CDR3 coding DNA: TGCAGTGCTGTAGAATATTTTGGGACAGTTCAAAATTCACCCCTCCACTTT. Protein: CSAVEYFGTVQNSPLHF.

This clonotype appeared a few times. V usage is TRBV20-1 and J usage is TRBJ1-3; TRBD1 is a possible D gene (5 bases). Trimming took 6 bases from V and 4 from J, leaving 16 bases between them. The germline CDR1 and CDR2 sequences are DFQATT and SNEGSKA (reference sequence). The CDR3 loop spans 14 amino acids. The CDR3 bases are TGCAGTGCCTGGGACCTTCGCGGGGGAAACACCATATATTTT. Its protein is CSAWDLRGGNTIYF.

In its sample, this clonotype was seen many times. The chain links TRBV29-1 to TRBJ1-2; no clear D gene. The CDR3 consists of 12 residues. Germline lookup yields CDR1 SQVTM and CDR2 ANQGSEA. CDR3 residues: CSTAGSSHGYTF. The DNA for the CDR3 is TGCTCTACAGCGGGGTCCAGCCACGGCTACACCTTC.

Notes on this clonotype: A much larger clone is a single base away; this may be a read error. The rearrangement links TRBV10-3 to TRBJ2-1; D is uncertain. Germline V gene sequence: CDR1 ENHRY, CDR2 SYGVKD. Trimming pared 6 bases from V and 5 bases from J, leaving 8 bases between. The CDR3 has 12 residues. CDR3 protein: CAISDTDNEQFF. CDR3 DNA: TGTGCCATCAGCGACACTGACAATGAGCAGTTCTTC.

Many counts were recorded for this clonotype. The V and J genes are TRBV4-3 and TRBJ2-7; TRBD1 might be the D (6 bases). The CDR3 contains 14 residues. Trimming stripped 3 bases from V and 2 bases from J, with 11 bases between. Germline assignment: CDR1 LGHNA and CDR2 YSLEER. Written as DNA, the CDR3 is TGCGCCAGCAGCCAGGGACACGGAGCCTACGAGCAGTACTTC. Protein: CASSQGHGAYEQYF.

This clonotype turned up a few times. The chain has TRBV12-3 or TRBV12-4 and TRBJ1-3; D gene unclear. V was trimmed by 2 bases and J by 6 bases, leaving 2 bases between them. The length of the CDR3 is 11 residues. The CDR3 loop reads CASSLQNTIYF. In DNA form, the CDR3 reads TGTGCCAGCAGTTTACAAAACACCATATATTTT.

Only a few counts were recorded for this clonotype. The CDR3 here is CASSMSGGAAYNEQFF. CDR3 in DNA: TGTGCCAGCAGCATGAGCGGGGGGGCGGCCTACAATGAGCAGTTCTTC. The V and J genes are TRBV7-2 and TRBJ2-1; 10 nucleotides agree with TRBD2. J was trimmed by 2 bases and V by 5 bases; bases with no gene match: 6. Germline-derived CDR1 and CDR2 are SGHTA and FQGNSA. The CDR3 spans 16 residues.

This clonotype was observed at least ten times. The chain has TRBV13 and TRBJ1-1; no clear D gene. The CDR3 spans 13 residues. Germline-derived CDR1 and CDR2 are PRHDT and FYEKMQ (reference sequence). The V and J ends lost 0 bases and 8 bases respectively, with 10 bases between them. The CDR3 region is CASSLGRAVEAFF. In DNA form, the CDR3 reads TGTGCCAGCAGCTTAGGACGGGCTGTAGAAGCTTTCTTT. The whole variable domain, filled in from reference TRBV13 and TRBJ1-1, reads AAGVIQSPRHLIKEKRETATLKCYPIPRHDTVYWYQQGPGQDPQFLISFYEKMQSDKGSIPDRFSAQQFSDYHSELNMSSLELGDSALYFCASSLGRAVEAFFGQGTRLTVV.

In its sample, this clonotype was seen many times. This rearrangement joins TRBV6-5 to TRBJ1-2, with D possibly being TRBD1 (5 bases). The CDR3 has 12 amino acids. Germline CDR1 reads MNHEY; CDR2 reads SVGAGI. The germline V and J ends were trimmed by 8 bases and 8 bases, with 15 bases remaining between them. The CDR3 sequence is CASLSQGRGYTF. The CDR3 DNA follows: TGTGCCAGCCTCTCCCAGGGTAGAGGCTACACCTTC.